This T cell receptor (beta chain) comes out of a study of Ad26.COV2.S vaccination and SARS-CoV-2 variants. Study at large: Of the COV1001 trial arms, the Ad26.COV2.S arm included the donor. Each vaccinee took Ad26.COV2.S intramuscularly, once or twice 56 days apart.

Between the trimmed V and J ends, which lost 6 bases and 2 bases, there was a span of 17 bases. Germline V lookup: CDR1 MDHEN, CDR2 SYDVKM. CDR3 length: 15 residues. This clone was recorded a few times. Its specificity is unknown. The study's findings and limits: Similar non-spike TCR breadth was seen in vaccine and placebo recipients.

Produced via immunoSEQ multiplex PCR; TCRdb's table is partial and in-frame only. The table includes around 300,000 clones, around 88% detected once. Sample treatment: around 19 received Ad26.COV2.S at low or high dose, single or two shots; roughly five received placebo; per-sample allocation not given. Samples came from day 63 after the first vaccine or placebo injection. This vaccine is an Ad26 vector that expresses the Wuhan-strain SARS-CoV-2 spike. The TCR sequence derives from a person aged 18-60 years who received the Ad26.COV2.S COVID-19 vaccine or a placebo. Sequencing used peripheral blood, obtained in a trial of Ad26.COV2.S vaccine versus placebo. J is TRBJ2-7 and V is TRBV28, with D perhaps matching TRBD1 (6 bases). The CDR3: CASSLTGTLPYEQYF. The DNA for the CDR3 is TGTGCCAGCAGCTTAACCGGGACACTGCCCTACGAGCAGTACTTC.